This T cell receptor beta chain was identified during a study of blood T cells in healthy people across ages. The second PCR ran about 6 to 12 cycles with a sample-barcoded 5' primer and J-beta primers. TCRdb re-analysed the 5' RACE reads in MiXCR, keeping a single row per CDR3 protein. The table shows about 2 million distinct CDR3 sequences, with 49% occurring only once. The sample taken for sequencing was blood. This TCR was recovered from a woman between 40 and 55 years old in good health.

In DNA, the CDR3 is TGTGCCAGCAGCAAAGCGGACGGACCTAGCACAGATACGCAGTATTTT. This encodes CASSKADGPSTDTQYF. This chain links TRBV21-1 with TRBJ2-3. TRBV21-1 is flagged as a pseudogene. CDR3 length: 16 residues.